One and the same sample provided the 22 T cell receptor beta chains below, sequenced in a study of cytomegalovirus exposure and HLA in healthy donors. The PCR ran on 60 Vbeta and 13 Jbeta primers. Assay used: immunoSEQ multiplex PCR; TCRdb lists only in-frame clones, some missing. The data contain roughly 110,000 clones, approximately 76% of them singletons. Sequencing input: PBMCs. The receptors stem from a man younger than 30 in good health and CMV-seronegative.

J is TRBJ2-5 and V is TRBV28; 9 bases line up with TRBD2. This CDR3 contains 15 residues. The V gene end was trimmed by 7 bases and the J gene end by 0 bases; junction bases not matched to a gene: 6. Germline loops: CDR1 MDHEN, CDR2 SYDVKM. CDR3 region: CASIGRGGYQETQYF. Here the CDR3 DNA reads TGTGCCAGCATCGGGCGGGGGGGATACCAAGAGACCCAGTACTTC.

The chain employs TRBV7-3 and TRBJ2-3; the D is unclear. Per the germline V gene, CDR1 is SGHTA and CDR2 is FQGTGA. The germline V and J ends were trimmed by 2 bases and 3 bases, with 12 bases remaining between them. This CDR3 contains 15 residues. CDR3 sequence: CASSLQLPPTDTQYF. The CDR3 bases are TGTGCCAGCAGCTTACAACTGCCCCCTACAGATACGCAGTATTTT.

This clone was detected a few times. The chain carries TRBV7-2 and TRBJ2-5; 7 bases line up with TRBD2. This CDR3 has 15 amino acids. V lost 0 bases, J lost 4 bases, and 5 bases stayed unmatched. Per germline, CDR1 SGHTA and CDR2 FQGNSA. The CDR3 loop reads CASSLARGVTETQYF. CDR3 nucleotides: TGTGCCAGCAGCTTAGCCCGGGGGGTCACAGAGACCCAGTACTTC.

The chain is built from TRBV2 and TRBJ2-7, with TRBD1 identical over 8 bases. J gave up 7 bases and V 5 bases, and 4 bases lay outside the gene matches. The germline CDR1 and CDR2 sequences are SNHLY and FYNNEI. The CDR3 has 12 residues. The CDR3 nucleotides read TGTGCCAGCAGTCAGGGGGCGCGTGAGCAGTACTTC. Protein product: CASSQGAREQYF. Variable domain in full (rest from reference TRBV2 and TRBJ2-7): EPEVTQTPSHQVTQMGQEVILRCVPISNHLYFYWYRQILGQKVEFLVSFYNNEISEKSEIFDDQFSVERPDGSNFTLKIRSTKLEDSAMYFCASSQGAREQYFGPGTRLTVT.

The chain employs TRBV20-1 and TRBJ1-1, with TRBD1 as a possible D gene (6 bases). This CDR3 is built from 11 residues. Trimming stripped 1 base from V and 8 bases from J, with 8 bases between. Germline-derived CDR1 and CDR2 are DFQATT and SNEGSKA (reference sequence). The CDR3 bases are TGCAGTGCTAGAGGGGACAAAGAAGCTTTCTTT. Protein: CSARGDKEAFF.

The CDR3 nucleotides are TGTGCCAGCAGCCAAACTAGCGGCATGTCCTACGAGCAGTACTTC. This gives the protein CASSQTSGMSYEQYF. The chain uses TRBV14 and TRBJ2-7, with 8 bases lining up with TRBD2. The CDR3 is 15 amino acids. The ends lost 2 bases at V and 1 base at J; junction bases unmatched: 4. Germline V gene data show CDR1 as SGHDN and CDR2 as FVKESK.

The rearrangement links TRBV7-9 to TRBJ1-4; D perhaps matches TRBD1 (5 bases). CDR1 is SEHNR and CDR2 is FQNEAQ in the germline V gene (reference sequence). V lost 5 bases and J lost 8, with 18 bases in between. CDR3 length: 15 residues. This chain's CDR3 is CASSTRLGGREKLFF. CDR3 coding DNA: TGTGCCAGCAGCACCCGTTTGGGGGGAAGAGAAAAACTGTTTTTT.

The sample holds one count of this clone. The chain uses TRBV13 and TRBJ1-4, with TRBD1 matching over 8 bases. This CDR3 spans 16 amino acids. Trimming at V came to 5 bases and at J to 8 bases, leaving 13 bases not matched to a gene. Looked up from germline, CDR1 is PRHDT and CDR2 is FYEKMQ (reference sequence). CDR3 in DNA: TGTGCCAGCAGCGCCAGGACAGGGCAAAGGAGGGAAAAACTGTTTTTT. Translation: CASSARTGQRREKLFF.

The V gene is TRBV6-1, the J gene TRBJ2-3, with a tentative D call TRBD1 (5 bases). V was clipped by 7 bases and J by 1 base, with 15 bases between them. Germline loops: CDR1 MNHNS, CDR2 SASEGT. The CDR3 runs to 15 residues. CDR3 amino acids: CASTFKVQGTDTQYF. The CDR3 DNA reads as TGTGCCAGCACGTTTAAAGTACAGGGCACAGATACGCAGTATTTT.

This clone was detected a few times. The V call is TRBV4-1, the J call TRBJ2-7; D unclear. There are 13 residues in the CDR3. CDR1 is MGHRA, CDR2 YSYEKL, per germline. V lost 5 bases and J 1 base, leaving 9 bases between the germline ends. The CDR3 is CASSSASSYEQYF. CDR3 DNA sequence: TGCGCCAGCAGCTCCGCCAGTTCCTACGAGCAGTACTTC.

The J gene is TRBJ2-1, the V gene TRBV19, with TRBD2 matching 7 bases. Per germline, CDR1 LNHDA and CDR2 SQIVND (reference sequence). This CDR3 spans 17 amino acids. After removal of 5 bases from V and 7 bases from J, the junction contained 17 bases not matched to a gene. The CDR3 loop is CASSPTPARGGGNEQFF. The CDR3 coding sequence is TGTGCCAGTAGTCCCACCCCAGCGCGCGGGGGAGGTAATGAGCAGTTCTTC.

This rearrangement joins TRBV2 to TRBJ2-2; 14 bases line up with TRBD2. Germline assignment: CDR1 SNHLY and CDR2 FYNNEI. The ends lost 6 bases at V and 0 bases at J; junction bases unmatched: 3. CDR3 length equals 17 residues. The CDR3 bases are TGTGCCAGCAGGAGGACTAGCGGGGGGACGAACACCGGGGAGCTGTTTTTT. It specifies CASRRTSGGTNTGELFF.

The rearrangement joins TRBV15 to TRBJ2-2; perhaps TRBD2 as D (7 bases). The germline V gene encodes CDR1 LNHNV and CDR2 YYDKDF (reference sequence). Trimming left V 3 bases short and J 2 bases short, with 10 bases between. The CDR3 totals 15 residues. The CDR3 DNA sequence: TGTGCCACCAGCAGCGGGGGGCCTAACACCGGGGAGCTGTTTTTT. Translation: CATSSGGPNTGELFF.

The V gene is TRBV5-1, the J gene TRBJ1-5, with 9 bases fitting TRBD1. V was pared by 4 bases and J by 6 bases, with 5 bases of the junction left unmatched. The CDR3 totals 14 residues. Germline V gene lookup returns CDR1 SGHRS and CDR2 YFSETQ. The CDR3 DNA is TGCGCCAGCAGCACTACAGGGGGCGGTCAGCCCCAGCATTTT. This gives the protein CASSTTGGGQPQHF.

The CDR3 protein is CASSLGQDKAFF. The CDR3 nucleotides read TGTGCCAGCAGCTTAGGACAGGACAAAGCTTTCTTT. The chain combines TRBV13 with TRBJ1-1, with D perhaps TRBD1 (5 bases). Trimming cost V 0 bases and J 9 bases, with 8 bases left between them. The CDR3 covers 12 residues. In germline, CDR1 is PRHDT, CDR2 FYEKMQ (reference sequence).

This clone was seen a few times. The chain couples TRBV29-1 to TRBJ2-5; 7 bases are a match to TRBD2. J lost 5 bases, V lost 7 bases, and 10 bases had no gene match. The CDR3 length is 13 residues. Germline assignment: CDR1 SQVTM and CDR2 ANQGSEA. The CDR3 is CSGGGGFGETQYF. As DNA, the CDR3 is TGCAGCGGGGGGGGAGGGTTCGGGGAGACCCAGTACTTC.

The CDR3 nucleotides are TGTGCCAGCAGCTCCACAGGGGGGGAAATTGGCACCATATATTTT. Its translation: CASSSTGGEIGTIYF. The chain uses TRBV7-2 and TRBJ1-3; TRBD1 agrees at 8 bases. Germline V lookup: CDR1 SGHTA, CDR2 FQGNSA. After removal of 4 bases from V and 9 bases from J, the junction contained 11 bases not matched to a gene. This CDR3 spans 15 amino acids.

V gene TRBV4-3 combines with J gene TRBJ2-1, with 11 nucleotides matching TRBD2. Germline CDR1 is LGHNA and CDR2 is YSLEER. This CDR3 comprises 16 residues. The V segment lost 0 bases and the J segment 4 bases; nucleotides outside the gene matches: 2. The chain's CDR3 is CASSQDWTSGYNEQFF. In DNA form, the CDR3 reads TGCGCCAGCAGCCAAGATTGGACTAGCGGGTACAATGAGCAGTTCTTC.

The CDR3 protein is CASSPGGGNTEAFF. Here the CDR3 DNA reads TGTGCCAGCAGCCCAGGGGGTGGGAACACTGAAGCTTTCTTT. The chain has TRBV27 and TRBJ1-1; 7 nucleotides line up with TRBD1. This CDR3 spans 14 amino acids. CDR1 MNHEY and CDR2 SMNVEV come from the germline V gene (reference sequence). The V gene end was trimmed by 6 bases and the J gene end by 1 base; junction bases not matched to a gene: 5.

This clone was seen a few times. The chain joins TRBV4-3 to TRBJ1-5; D not resolved. Germline loops: CDR1 LGHNA, CDR2 YSLEER. This CDR3 is 13 amino acids long. V was pared by 1 base and J by 7 bases, with 8 bases between. CDR3 DNA sequence: TGCGCCAGCAGCCAAGCGCATAGCCAGCCCCAGCATTTT. As protein: CASSQAHSQPQHF.

The V and J genes are TRBV7-8 and TRBJ1-2, with 8 bases fitting TRBD1. The length of the CDR3 is 18 residues. V was pared by 4 bases and J by 3 bases, with 16 bases of the junction left unmatched. CDR1 is SGHVS, CDR2 FQNEAQ, per germline. The CDR3, as DNA: TGTGCCAGCAGCTCGCGCGCGGACAGGGAGGGAATAGACTATGGCTACACCTTC. Its translation: CASSSRADREGIDYGYTF.

This rearrangement joins TRBV5-1 to TRBJ1-1; D is perhaps TRBD1 (5 bases). The CDR3 consists of 13 residues. The V end lost 0 bases, the J end lost 8 bases, and 11 bases lay between the germline ends. Germline CDR1 and CDR2: SGHRS and YFSETQ. CDR3 protein: CASSLGVGQEAFF. CDR3 nucleotides: TGCGCCAGCAGCTTGGGTGTGGGGCAGGAAGCTTTCTTT.